This TCR beta chain was sequenced during a study of regulatory T cells in long-lasting Graves disease. In building TCR beta libraries, iRepertoire HTBI primers were used together with Arm-PCR of CDR3 regions. Each CDR3 protein gets one entry after TCRdb re-called the multiplex PCR reads with MiXCR. The sample lists 350,000 to 550,000 distinct CDR3 sequences; under 15% were seen once. The time point here: newly diagnosed GD, antithyroid drugs for less than 3 months. PBMC RNA was the source of the TCR library. This clonotype was observed a handful of times. These data also featured in a second study, about T cells in Graves' hyperthyroidism and ophthalmopathy. That source reports: Together with thyroid ultrasound, orbital computed tomography, serum thyroxine and TRAb, clinical symptoms were used for diagnoses. In the blood, most expanded thyroid clonotypes above 0.001 appeared as well.

This specimen consisted of peripheral blood mononuclear cells (PBMCs), obtained at new diagnosis, from a patient treated with antithyroid drugs. This receptor was taken from a woman in her twenties or thirties with Graves disease.

The CDR3 spells CASSMSASPLNEQFF. The CDR3 coding sequence is TGTGCCAGTAGTATGTCGGCTAGTCCACTCAATGAGCAGTTCTTC. The chain joins TRBV19 to TRBJ2-1, with D uncertain. Germline CDR1 and CDR2: LNHDA and SQIVND (reference sequence). The length of the CDR3 is 15 residues. V lost 3 bases to trimming and J lost 6 bases, with 15 bases between them. Full variable domain (remainder filled in from reference TRBV19 and TRBJ2-1): DGGITQSPKYLFRKEGQNVTLSCEQNLNHDAMYWYRQDPGQGLRLIYYSQIVNDFQKGDIAEGYSVSREKKESFPLTVTSAQKNPTAFYLCASSMSASPLNEQFFGPGTRLTVL.